This TCR beta chain is drawn from a study of shared clonotypes between healthy human individuals. Overall study findings and caveats: Compared with memory subsets, naive subsets generally had larger estimated richness.

Each PCR replicate from the sorted subsets contained around 200 ng DNA, which is tens of thousands of T cell genomes. TCRdb keeps only in-frame clones here, not all; method: immunoSEQ multiplex PCR. The sample has a few million clones; approximately 94% are singletons. This CDR3 has 15 amino acids. Germline values: CDR1 SGHRS, CDR2 YFSETQ. The germline V and J ends were trimmed by 0 bases and 7 bases, with 14 bases remaining between them. To note about this clone: Its antigen remains unidentified.

Sequencing input: naive CD4+ T cells sorted from blood. As for subset: CD45RA+ positively selected. The chain is built from TRBV5-1 and TRBJ1-5; maybe TRBD1 (5 bases). This receptor was identified in a man aged 18 to 29 in good health. CDR3 bases: TGCGCCAGCAGCTTGGGCGACAGTGCGACCCAGCCCCAGCATTTT. As protein: CASSLGDSATQPQHF.